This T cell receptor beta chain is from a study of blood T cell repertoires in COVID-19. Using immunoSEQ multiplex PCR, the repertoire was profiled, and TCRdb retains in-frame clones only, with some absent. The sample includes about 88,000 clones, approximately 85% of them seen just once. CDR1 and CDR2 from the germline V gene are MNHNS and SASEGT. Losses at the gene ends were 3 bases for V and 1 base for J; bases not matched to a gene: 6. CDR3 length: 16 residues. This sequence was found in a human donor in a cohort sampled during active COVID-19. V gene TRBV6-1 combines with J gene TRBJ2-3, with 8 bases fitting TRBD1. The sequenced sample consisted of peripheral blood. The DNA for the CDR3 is TGTGCCAGCAGTGATCCCCAGGGGGCTGGCACAGATACGCAGTATTTT. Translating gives CASSDPQGAGTDTQYF.